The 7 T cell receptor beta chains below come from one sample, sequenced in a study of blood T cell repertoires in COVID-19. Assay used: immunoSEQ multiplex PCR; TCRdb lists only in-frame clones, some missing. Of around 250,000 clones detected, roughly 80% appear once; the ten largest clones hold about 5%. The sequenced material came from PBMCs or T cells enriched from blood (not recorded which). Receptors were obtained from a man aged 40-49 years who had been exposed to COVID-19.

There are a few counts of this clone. CDR3 sequence: CASGGTGGPVDTQYF. CDR3 DNA: TGCGCCAGCGGTGGGACGGGAGGGCCGGTAGATACGCAGTATTTT. The rearrangement uses TRBV5-1 and TRBJ2-3; 8 bases match TRBD2. CDR1 is SGHRS and CDR2 is YFSETQ in the germline V gene. J gave up 5 bases and V 7 bases, and 12 bases lay outside the gene matches. This CDR3 is built from 15 residues.

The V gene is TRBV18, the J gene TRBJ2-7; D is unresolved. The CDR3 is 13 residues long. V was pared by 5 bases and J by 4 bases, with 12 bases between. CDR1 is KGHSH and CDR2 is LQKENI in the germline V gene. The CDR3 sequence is CASSYNMEYEQYF. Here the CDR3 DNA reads TGTGCCAGCTCATACAACATGGAGTACGAGCAGTACTTC.

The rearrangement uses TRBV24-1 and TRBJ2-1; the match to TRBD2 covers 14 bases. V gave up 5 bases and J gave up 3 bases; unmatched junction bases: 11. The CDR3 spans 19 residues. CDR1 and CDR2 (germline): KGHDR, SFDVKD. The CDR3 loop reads CATSGQGTSGRMGYNEQFF. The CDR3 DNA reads TGTGCCACCAGTGGACAAGGGACTAGCGGGAGAATGGGCTACAATGAGCAGTTCTTC.

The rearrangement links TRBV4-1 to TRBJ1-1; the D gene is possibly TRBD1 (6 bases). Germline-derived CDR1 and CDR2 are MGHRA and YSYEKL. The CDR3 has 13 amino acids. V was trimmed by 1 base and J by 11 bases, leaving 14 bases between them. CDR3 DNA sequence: TGCGCCAGCAGCCAAGGCGAGGGGGTAAGGGCTTTCTTT. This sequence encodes CASSQGEGVRAFF.

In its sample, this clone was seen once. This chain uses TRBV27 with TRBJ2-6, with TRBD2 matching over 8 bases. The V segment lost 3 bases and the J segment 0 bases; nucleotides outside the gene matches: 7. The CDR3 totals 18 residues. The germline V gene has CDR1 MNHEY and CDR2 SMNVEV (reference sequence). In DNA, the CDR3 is TGTGCCAGCAGTTTGTTGACTAGCGACACCTCTGGGGCCAACGTCCTGACTTTC. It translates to CASSLLTSDTSGANVLTF. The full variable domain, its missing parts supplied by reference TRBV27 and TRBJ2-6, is EAQVTQNPRYLITVTGKKLTVTCSQNMNHEYMSWYRQDPGLGLRQIYYSMNVEVTDKGDVPEGYKVSRKEKRNFPLILESPSPNQTSLYFCASSLLTSDTSGANVLTFGAGSRLTVL.

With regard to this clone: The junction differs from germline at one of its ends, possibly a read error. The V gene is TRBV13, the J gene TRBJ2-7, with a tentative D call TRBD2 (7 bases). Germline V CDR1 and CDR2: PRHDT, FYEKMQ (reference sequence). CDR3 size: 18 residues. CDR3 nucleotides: TGTGCCAGCAGCTTCTCGACGGGGGGCAGGGCCAGCTCCCACGAGCAGTACTTC. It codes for CASSFSTGGRASSHEQYF.

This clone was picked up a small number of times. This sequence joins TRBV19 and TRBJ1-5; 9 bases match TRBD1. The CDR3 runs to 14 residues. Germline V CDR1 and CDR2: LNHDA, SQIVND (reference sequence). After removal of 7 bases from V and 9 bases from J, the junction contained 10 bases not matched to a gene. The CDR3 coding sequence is TGTGCCAGTACCGAGGGACAGGGTCCGGGGCCCCAGCATTTT. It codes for CASTEGQGPGPQHF.